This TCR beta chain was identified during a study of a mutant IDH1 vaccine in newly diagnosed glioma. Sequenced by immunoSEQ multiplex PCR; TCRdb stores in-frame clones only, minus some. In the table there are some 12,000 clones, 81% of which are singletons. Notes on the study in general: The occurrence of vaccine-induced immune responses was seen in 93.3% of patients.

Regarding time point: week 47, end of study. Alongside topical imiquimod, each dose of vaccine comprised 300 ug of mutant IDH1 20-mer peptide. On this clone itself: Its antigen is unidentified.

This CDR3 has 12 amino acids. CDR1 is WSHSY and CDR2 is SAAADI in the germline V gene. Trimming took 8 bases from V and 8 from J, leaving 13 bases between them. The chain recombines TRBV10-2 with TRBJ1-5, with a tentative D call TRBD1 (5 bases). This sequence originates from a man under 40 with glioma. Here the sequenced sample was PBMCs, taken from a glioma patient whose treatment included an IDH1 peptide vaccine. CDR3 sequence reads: CASSIGGEPQHF. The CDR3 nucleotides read TGCGCCAGCTCTATTGGGGGGGAGCCCCAGCATTTT.